Shown below are 19 T cell receptor beta chains from a single sample sequenced in a study of CD8 T cells in ankylosing spondylitis listed by TCRdb under 2017. The library was prepared using 5' RACE. Sequencing took place on an Illumina HiSeq 2500. The raw public data were reprocessed by TCRdb itself: fastp quality trimming at Q25, MiXCR clonotype calling, in-frame beta chains only. Rows merge per CDR3 protein into single entries with the most common DNA and genes. Across this sample there are about 140,000 distinct CDR3 sequences, with roughly 34% seen only once. Jointly, the top ten make up over 5.5% of the sample. Sequencing was done on a sample of synovial fluid, either unsorted or a sorted T cell fraction (not recorded which). These receptors were obtained from a male donor with ankylosing spondylitis.

J is TRBJ1-3 and V is TRBV7-9; tentatively, D is TRBD1 (6 bases). Germline assignment: CDR1 SEHNR and CDR2 FQNEAQ (reference sequence). Trimming removed 4 bases at V and 0 bases at J, with 10 bases between. The CDR3 extends over 15 amino acids. Here the CDR3 DNA reads TGTGCCAGCAGCTCGGACAGTTTCTCTGGAAACACCATATATTTT. This encodes CASSSDSFSGNTIYF.

This clonotype was counted only a few times. The V gene is TRBV5-1, the J gene TRBJ2-5, with TRBD1 as a possible D gene (5 bases). The germline gives CDR1 SGHRS, CDR2 YFSETQ. The CDR3 runs 14 residues. The V gene lost 0 bases and the J gene lost 5 bases, with 11 bases spanning the gap. The chain's CDR3 is CASSLGQGWETQYF. CDR3 DNA sequence: TGCGCCAGCAGCTTGGGTCAGGGCTGGGAGACCCAGTACTTC. Together with reference TRBV5-1 and TRBJ2-5, the CDR3 gives the full variable domain: KAGVTQTPRYLIKTRGQQVTLSCSPISGHRSVSWYQQTPGQGLQFLFEYFSETQRNKGNFPGRFSGRQFSNSRSEMNVSTLELGDSALYLCASSLGQGWETQYFGPGTRLLVL.

In its sample, this clonotype was seen many times. V usage is TRBV20-1 and J usage is TRBJ2-7; TRBD2 aligns across 11 bases. Per the germline V gene, CDR1 is DFQATT and CDR2 is SNEGSKA (reference sequence). With V trimmed by 3 bases and J by 3 bases, 4 bases remained unmatched. The CDR3 has 14 residues. CDR3 sequence (DNA): TGCAGTGCTAGCGGTGGGACTAGCGGCTACGAGCAGTACTTC. It yields the protein CSASGGTSGYEQYF.

J is TRBJ2-3 and V is TRBV10-3; D may be TRBD2 (5 bases). The CDR3 is made up of 14 amino acids. The V gene's germline CDR1 is ENHRY and CDR2 SYGVKD. Trimming cost V 11 bases and J 1 base, with 16 bases left between them. The CDR3 is CAVRRAGGTDTQYF. DNA for the CDR3: TGTGCCGTTCGAAGAGCCGGGGGCACAGATACGCAGTATTTT.

With regard to this clonotype: One junction end does not reproduce the germline sequence, and a read error may be involved. J is TRBJ2-7 and V is TRBV7-2; unclear D gene. The CDR3 runs 15 residues. From germline, CDR1 is SGHTA and CDR2 FQGNSA. The CDR3 nucleotides read TGTGCCAGCAGCTTCAGGCATTTCGCCTCCTACGAGCAGCACTTC. Its protein product is CASSFRHFASYEQHF.

On this clonotype itself: Being one base from a much bigger clone, this may be a read error. This chain joins TRBV20-1 and TRBJ1-1; the D is unclear. V lost 1 base and J 0 bases, leaving 6 bases between the germline ends. There are 13 residues in the CDR3. The germline V gene has CDR1 DFQATT and CDR2 SNEGSKA (reference sequence). The chain's CDR3 is CSARAGMNTEAFF. DNA of the CDR3: TGCAGTGCTAGAGCGGGGATGAACACTGAAGCTTTCTTT.

The chain combines TRBV20-1 with TRBJ2-1; D is unclear. Germline assignment: CDR1 DFQATT and CDR2 SNEGSKA (reference sequence). The ends were cut back, 3 bases at V and 6 bases at J, with 6 bases in the middle. The CDR3 consists of 11 residues. The CDR3 here is CSASWVNEQFF. As DNA, the CDR3 is TGCAGTGCTAGTTGGGTCAATGAGCAGTTCTTC.

This clonotype was counted a few times. The chain couples TRBV11-3 to TRBJ2-1; TRBD2 is a possible D gene (7 bases). The V gene lost 1 base and the J gene lost 8 bases, with 9 bases spanning the gap. The CDR3 length is 13 residues. Germline V gene sequence: CDR1 SGHNT, CDR2 YENEEA. CDR3 bases: TGTGCCAGCAGCTTAGGGGGGGGCGATGAGCAGTTCTTC. Protein product: CASSLGGGDEQFF.

The V call is TRBV2, the J call TRBJ1-6; TRBD1 matches 10 bases. V was pared by 3 bases and J by 10 bases, with 9 bases of the junction left unmatched. CDR1 is SNHLY, CDR2 FYNNEI, per germline. CDR3 length equals 16 residues. The CDR3 here is CASSEGQGPPPSPLHF. The CDR3 coding sequence is TGTGCCAGCAGTGAGGGACAGGGGCCTCCCCCGTCACCCCTCCACTTT.

This chain joins TRBV7-6 and TRBJ1-4; tentatively, D is TRBD1 (6 bases). V was pared by 1 base and J by 3 bases, with 12 bases between. CDR3 length equals 16 residues. CDR1 is SGHVS, CDR2 FNYEAQ, per germline. Written as DNA, the CDR3 is TGTGCCAGCAGCTTAGGAACACAGGGCTCTAATGAAAAACTGTTTTTT. It specifies CASSLGTQGSNEKLFF.

This chain uses TRBV5-1 with TRBJ1-2; D remains ambiguous. Germline loops: CDR1 SGHRS, CDR2 YFSETQ. This CDR3 spans 15 amino acids. V was trimmed by 0 bases and J by 8 bases, leaving 17 bases between them. The CDR3 DNA is TGCGCCAGCAGCTTGGAGGGTGGAGGGCAACGAGGCTACACCTTC. Translating it yields CASSLEGGGQRGYTF. Full variable domain (remainder filled in from reference TRBV5-1 and TRBJ1-2): KAGVTQTPRYLIKTRGQQVTLSCSPISGHRSVSWYQQTPGQGLQFLFEYFSETQRNKGNFPGRFSGRQFSNSRSEMNVSTLELGDSALYLCASSLEGGGQRGYTFGSGTRLTVV.

The V call is TRBV15, the J call TRBJ1-6; D gene uncertain. The CDR3 spans 16 residues. Looked up from germline, CDR1 is LNHNV and CDR2 is YYDKDF (reference sequence). The V gene lost 1 base and the J gene lost 3 bases, with 10 bases spanning the gap. The CDR3 loop is CATSRGRRGYNSPLHF. The CDR3 DNA follows: TGTGCCACCAGCAGAGGGCGGCGGGGCTATAATTCACCCCTCCACTTT.

The genes are TRBV9 and TRBJ1-2, with 12 bases identical to TRBD1. V dropped 2 bases and J dropped 7; count of bases not matched to a gene: 12. Germline V gives CDR1 SGDLS, CDR2 YYNGEE. The CDR3 covers 17 residues. DNA of the CDR3: TGTGCCAGCAGCGTGTCGCCGTCCGGGACAGGGGGCTCTGGCTACACCTTC. Amino acid sequence: CASSVSPSGTGGSGYTF.

The table lists this clonotype with many counts. This chain uses TRBV7-9 with TRBJ2-1, with no clear D. The V gene's germline CDR1 is SEHNR and CDR2 FQNEAQ (reference sequence). The CDR3 consists of 15 residues. Trimming removed 1 base from V and 0 bases from J, with 7 bases in between. The CDR3 loop reads CASSLDGRSYNEQFF. The CDR3 nucleotides are TGTGCCAGCAGCTTAGATGGCCGCTCCTACAATGAGCAGTTCTTC.

This clonotype was counted between two and nine times. The chain couples TRBV7-2 to TRBJ2-5; D uncertain. V dropped 1 base and J dropped 3 bases, with 6 bases sitting between them. Germline CDR1 and CDR2: SGHTA and FQGNSA. The CDR3 length is 13 residues. The DNA for the CDR3 is TGTGCCAGCAGCTTAGAGGCGGAAGAGACCCAGTACTTC. This gives the protein CASSLEAEETQYF. The full variable domain, with the rest looked up from reference TRBV7-2 and TRBJ2-5, is GAGVSQSPSNKVTEKGKDVELRCDPISGHTALYWYRQSLGQGLEFLIYFQGNSAPDKSGLPSDRFSAERTGGSVSTLTIQRTQQEDSAVYLCASSLEAEETQYFGPGTRLLVL.

This clonotype was seen a single time. The rearrangement links TRBV7-2 to TRBJ2-2; D is uncertain. Trimming removed 0 bases at V and 5 bases at J, with 4 bases between. This CDR3 is 13 amino acids long. Germline CDR1 SGHTA, CDR2 FQGNSA. CDR3 region: CASSLAWTGELFF. CDR3 bases: TGTGCCAGCAGCTTAGCTTGGACCGGGGAGCTGTTTTTT.

V usage is TRBV5-4 and J usage is TRBJ2-5, with 10 nucleotides matching TRBD1. CDR3 length equals 16 residues. Germline V gives CDR1 SGHNT, CDR2 YYREEE (reference sequence). V gave up 0 bases and J gave up 4 bases; unmatched junction bases: 6. The CDR3 loop reads CASSLVSGTGAETQYF. In DNA, the CDR3 is TGTGCCAGCAGCTTGGTTTCCGGGACAGGGGCAGAGACCCAGTACTTC.

This clonotype has more than one count but fewer than ten. This chain joins TRBV20-1 and TRBJ1-2; 8 bases agree with TRBD1. V gave up 3 bases and J gave up 4 bases; unmatched junction bases: 4. The germline V gene has CDR1 DFQATT and CDR2 SNEGSKA (reference sequence). The CDR3 length is 13 residues. CDR3 nucleotides: TGCAGTGCTAGCCAGGACAGGGCCTATGGCTACACCTTC. Protein product: CSASQDRAYGYTF.

The V gene is TRBV12-3 or TRBV12-4, the J gene TRBJ2-1; D is unclear. V lost 6 bases to trimming and J lost 6 bases, with 9 bases between them. This CDR3 spans 12 amino acids. The CDR3 DNA reads as TGTGCCAGCAGAAAGATCGTCAATGAGCAGTTCTTC. Translating it yields CASRKIVNEQFF.